This TCR beta chain was sequenced during a study of T cell responses to AZD1222 COVID-19 vaccine. Whole-study findings and limits: Spike-wide coverage was observed for vaccine-associated CD4 TCRs, with dominant responses at 160-218 and 743-854. Females made up more of the donors, who were largely white British, and clonal diversity may have come out too low. Spike-specific TCR breadth and depth went up after people got two AZD1222 doses. Only 5 or 6 AZD1222 recipients were seropositive at baseline.

This clone appeared a single time. Its target is not known. Libraries were prepared by immunoSEQ multiplex PCR; TCRdb keeps only in-frame clonotypes and omits some of them. The data show around 200,000 clones, about 86% seen once. Sample: peripheral blood, taken on day 0 of AZD1222 vaccination. The receptor was derived from an adult in good health.

CDR3: CASKKPAGNTEAFF. CDR3 sequence (DNA): TGTGCCAGCAAGAAACCGGCCGGTAACACTGAAGCTTTCTTT. The rearrangement joins TRBV7-2 to TRBJ1-1; the D is unclear. The CDR3 is 14 amino acids. V lost 7 bases, J lost 2 bases, and 14 bases lay in between. From germline, CDR1 is SGHTA and CDR2 FQGNSA.